The source of this T cell receptor beta chain is a study of shared clonotypes between healthy human individuals. Trimming cost V 5 bases and J 2 bases; bases outside gene matches: 10. The CDR3 has 17 residues. Germline V CDR1 and CDR2: MDHEN, SYDVKM. Here immunoSEQ multiplex PCR was the method, and the copy in TCRdb shows in-frame clones only, minus some. The sample contains about 2 million clones, 85% to 95% of which appear only once. Material: naive CD4+ T cells sorted from blood. Sample subset: CD45RA+ positively selected. The J gene is TRBJ2-2, the V gene TRBV28; the match to TRBD2 covers 8 bases. This TCR was sampled from a man younger than 35 in good health. CDR3 residues: CASSPPGGGPNTGELFF. The CDR3 bases are TGTGCCAGCAGTCCTCCCGGGGGGGGGCCAAACACCGGGGAGCTGTTTTTT.